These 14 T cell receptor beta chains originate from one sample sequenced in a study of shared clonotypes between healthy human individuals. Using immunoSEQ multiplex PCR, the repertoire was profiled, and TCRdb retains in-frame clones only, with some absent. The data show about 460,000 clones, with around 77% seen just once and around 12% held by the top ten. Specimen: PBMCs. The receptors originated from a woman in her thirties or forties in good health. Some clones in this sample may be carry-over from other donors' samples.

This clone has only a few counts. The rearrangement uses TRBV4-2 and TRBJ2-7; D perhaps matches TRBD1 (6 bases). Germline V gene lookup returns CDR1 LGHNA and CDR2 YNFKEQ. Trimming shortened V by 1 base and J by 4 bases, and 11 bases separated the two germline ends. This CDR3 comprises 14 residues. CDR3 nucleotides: TGTGCCAGCAGCCAAGGGGCGGACAGATACGAGCAGTACTTC. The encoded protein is CASSQGADRYEQYF.

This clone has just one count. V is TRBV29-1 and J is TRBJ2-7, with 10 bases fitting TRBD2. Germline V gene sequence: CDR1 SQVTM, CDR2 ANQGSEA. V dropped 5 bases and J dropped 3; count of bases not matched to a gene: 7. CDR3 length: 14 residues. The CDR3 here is CSVILAGKVYEQYF. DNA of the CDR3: TGCAGCGTTATACTAGCGGGAAAGGTCTACGAGCAGTACTTC.

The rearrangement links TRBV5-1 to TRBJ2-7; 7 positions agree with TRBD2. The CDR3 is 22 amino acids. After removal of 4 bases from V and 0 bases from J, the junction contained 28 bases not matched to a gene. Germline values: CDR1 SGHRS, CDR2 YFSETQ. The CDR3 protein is CASSPDGAADEAKGRGSYEQYF. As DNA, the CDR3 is TGCGCCAGCAGCCCGGACGGGGCAGCGGACGAAGCAAAAGGGAGGGGCTCCTACGAGCAGTACTTC.

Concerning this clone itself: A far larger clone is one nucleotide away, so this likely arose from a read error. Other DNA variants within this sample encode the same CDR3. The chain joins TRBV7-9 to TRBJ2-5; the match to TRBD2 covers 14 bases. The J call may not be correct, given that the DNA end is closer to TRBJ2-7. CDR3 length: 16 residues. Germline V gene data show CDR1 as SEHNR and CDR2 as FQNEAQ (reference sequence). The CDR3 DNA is TGTGCCAGCAGTCGTCCTGGGACTAGCGGGAGTACCGAGCAGTACTTC. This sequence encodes CASSRPGTSGSTEQYF.

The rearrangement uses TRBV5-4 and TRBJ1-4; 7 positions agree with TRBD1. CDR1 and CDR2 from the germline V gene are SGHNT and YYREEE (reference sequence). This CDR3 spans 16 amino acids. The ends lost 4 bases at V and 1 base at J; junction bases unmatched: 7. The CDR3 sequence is CASSQGVGQTNEKLFF. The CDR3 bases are TGTGCCAGCAGCCAGGGGGTCGGGCAAACTAATGAAAAACTGTTTTTT.

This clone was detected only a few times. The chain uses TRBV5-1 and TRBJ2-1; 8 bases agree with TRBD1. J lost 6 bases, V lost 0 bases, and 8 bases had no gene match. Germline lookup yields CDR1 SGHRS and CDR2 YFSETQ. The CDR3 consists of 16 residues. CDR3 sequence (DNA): TGCGCCAGCAGCTTGGCCACAGGGGGTTTGATCAATGAGCAGTTCTTC. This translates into CASSLATGGLINEQFF.

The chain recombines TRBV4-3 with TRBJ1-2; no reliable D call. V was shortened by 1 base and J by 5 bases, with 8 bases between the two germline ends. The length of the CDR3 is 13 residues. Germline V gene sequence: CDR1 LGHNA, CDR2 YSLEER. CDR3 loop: CASSQVAGYGYTF. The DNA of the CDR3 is TGCGCCAGCAGCCAAGTAGCAGGTTATGGCTACACCTTC.

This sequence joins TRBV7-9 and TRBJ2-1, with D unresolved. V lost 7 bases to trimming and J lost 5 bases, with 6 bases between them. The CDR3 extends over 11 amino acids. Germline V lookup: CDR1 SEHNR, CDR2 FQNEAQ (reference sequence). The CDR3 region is CASNSNNEQFF. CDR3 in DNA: TGTGCCAGCAACTCAAACAATGAGCAGTTCTTC.

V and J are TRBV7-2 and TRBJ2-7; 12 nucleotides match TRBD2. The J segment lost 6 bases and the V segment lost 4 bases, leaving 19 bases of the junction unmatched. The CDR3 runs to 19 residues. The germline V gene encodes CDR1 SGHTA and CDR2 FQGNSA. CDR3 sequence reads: CASSSLFSRLAGAGGEQYF. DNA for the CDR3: TGTGCCAGCAGCTCACTCTTTTCTCGACTAGCGGGAGCTGGGGGCGAGCAGTACTTC.

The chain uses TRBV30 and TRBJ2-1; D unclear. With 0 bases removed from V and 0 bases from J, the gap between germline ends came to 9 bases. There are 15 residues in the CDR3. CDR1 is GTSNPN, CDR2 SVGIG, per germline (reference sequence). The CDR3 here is CAWSVPLSSYNEQFF. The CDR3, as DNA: TGTGCCTGGAGTGTACCTCTGAGCTCCTACAATGAGCAGTTCTTC.

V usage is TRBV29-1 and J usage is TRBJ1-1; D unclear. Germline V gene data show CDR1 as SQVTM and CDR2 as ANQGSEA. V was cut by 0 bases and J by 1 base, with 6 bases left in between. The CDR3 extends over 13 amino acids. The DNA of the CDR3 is TGCAGCGTTGAAGATGGCAAGAACACTGAAGCTTTCTTT. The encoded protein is CSVEDGKNTEAFF. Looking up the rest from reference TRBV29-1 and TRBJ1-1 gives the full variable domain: SAVISQKPSRDICQRGTSLTIQCQVDSQVTMMFWYRQQPGQSLTLIATANQGSEATYESGFVIDKFPISRPNLTFSTLTVSNMSPEDSSIYLCSVEDGKNTEAFFGQGTRLTVV.

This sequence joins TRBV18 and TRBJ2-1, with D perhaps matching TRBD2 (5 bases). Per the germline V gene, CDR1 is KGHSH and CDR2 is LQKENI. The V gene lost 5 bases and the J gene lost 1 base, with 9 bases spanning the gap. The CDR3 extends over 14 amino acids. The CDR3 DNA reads TGTGCCAGCTCAGCAACTAGGTCCTACAATGAGCAGTTCTTC. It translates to CASSATRSYNEQFF.

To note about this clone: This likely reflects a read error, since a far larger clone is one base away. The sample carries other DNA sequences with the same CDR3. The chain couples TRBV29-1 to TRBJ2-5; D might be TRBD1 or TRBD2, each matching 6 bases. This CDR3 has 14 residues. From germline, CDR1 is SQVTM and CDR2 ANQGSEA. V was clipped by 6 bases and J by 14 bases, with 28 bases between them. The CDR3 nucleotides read TGCAGCGTGGGGGCTGGGCGGGAACCCTACGAGCAATACTTC. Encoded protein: CSVGAGREPYEQYF.

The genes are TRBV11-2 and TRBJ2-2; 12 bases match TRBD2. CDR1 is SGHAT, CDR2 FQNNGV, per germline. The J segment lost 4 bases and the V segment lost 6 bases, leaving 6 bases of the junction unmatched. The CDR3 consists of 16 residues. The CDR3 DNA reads TGTGCCAGCAGTCTCCTAGCGGGAGGGTTCACCGGGGAGCTGTTTTTT. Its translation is CASSLLAGGFTGELFF. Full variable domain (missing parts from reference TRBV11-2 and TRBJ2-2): EAGVAQSPRYKIIEKRQSVAFWCNPISGHATLYWYQQILGQGPKLLIQFQNNGVVDDSQLPKDRFSAERLKGVDSTLKIQPAKLEDSAVYLCASSLLAGGFTGELFFGEGSRLTVL.